This TCR beta chain was found in a study of blood T cell repertoires in COVID-19. At the level of the study: Nucleic acid was either cDNA or gDNA, and it came from T cells, B-cell-depleted T cells, or PBMCs.

Per the original methods: Amplifying reference gene primers gave estimates of nucleated cell counts. Libraries were prepared by immunoSEQ multiplex PCR; TCRdb keeps only in-frame clonotypes and omits some of them. V and J calls and clone size are as listed in that table; D and trimming were resolved from the DNA. The sample consists of around 98,000 clones, about 80% of them appearing once. Trimming removed 4 bases from V and 3 bases from J; junction bases left unmatched: 5. CDR3 size: 15 residues. Germline CDR1 MGHRA, CDR2 YSYEKL. A few counts support this clone. The chain recombines TRBV4-1 with TRBJ2-3; 9 bases are shared with TRBD2. This clonotype was sampled from a man in his 70s with acute or convalescent COVID-19. The sequenced material came from peripheral blood. CDR3 bases: TGCGCCAGCAGCCGGGGGAGCGGGGGGACAGATACGCAGTATTTT. Translating gives CASSRGSGGTDTQYF.